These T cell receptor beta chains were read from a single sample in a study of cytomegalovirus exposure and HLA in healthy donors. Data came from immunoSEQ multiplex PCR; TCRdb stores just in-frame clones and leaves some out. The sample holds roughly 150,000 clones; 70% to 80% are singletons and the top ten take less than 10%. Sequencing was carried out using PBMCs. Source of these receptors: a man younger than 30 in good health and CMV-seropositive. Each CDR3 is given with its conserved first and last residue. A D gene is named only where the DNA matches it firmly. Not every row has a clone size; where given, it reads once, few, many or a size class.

CAWSSTGSRVYGYTF TGTGCCTGGAGCTCCACCGGAAGTCGGGTATATGGCTACACCTTC NA TRBV30 15 TRBJ1-2 NA
CASSLGGSLYGYTF TGTGCCAGCAGCTTGGGCGGTTCTCTCTATGGCTACACCTTC NA TRBV5-8 14 TRBJ1-2 NA
CASSINFLQSQHF TGTGCCAGTAGTATCAATTTCCTACAGTCCCAGCATTTT NA TRBV19 13 TRBJ1-5 NA
CASSPPGQRSYGYTF TGCGCCAGCAGTCCTCCGGGACAAAGAAGCTATGGCTACACCTTC NA TRBV23-1 15 TRBJ1-2 NA
CASRILWSRNEQYF TGCGCCAGCAGAATACTATGGTCTCGGAACGAGCAGTACTTC NA TRBV5-1 14 TRBJ2-7 few
CASSKLAGVKKTGELFF TGTGCCAGCAGCAAACTAGCGGGAGTTAAGAAAACCGGGGAGCTGTTTTTT TRBD2 TRBV11-2 17 TRBJ2-2 once
CASKPGTDYGYTF TGTGCCAGCAAACCCGGGACAGACTATGGCTACACCTTC TRBD1 TRBV5-4 13 TRBJ1-2 NA
CASSPSGRLTDTQYF TGTGCCAGCAGCCCTAGCGGGAGGTTGACAGATACGCAGTATTTT TRBD2 TRBV11-3 15 TRBJ2-3 NA
CASSFGAGGPGETQYF TGTGCCAGCAGCTTTGGAGCGGGAGGGCCGGGGGAGACCCAGTACTTC TRBD2 TRBV11-2 16 TRBJ2-5 NA
CASSPGQANTGELFF TGTGCCAGCAGTCCGGGACAGGCTAACACCGGGGAGCTGTTTTTT TRBD1 TRBV7-9 15 TRBJ2-2 NA
CASSVSTSGPTYEQYF TGCGCCAGCAGCGTGAGCACTAGCGGGCCCACCTACGAGCAGTACTTC TRBD2 TRBV5-1 16 TRBJ2-7 few
CASSLKSGEGVYGYTF TGTGCCAGCAGCTTGAAATCTGGGGAGGGGGTCTATGGCTACACCTTC NA TRBV5-5 16 TRBJ1-2 NA
CASSLAVSWEQFF TGTGCCAGCAGCTTAGCGGTTAGTTGGGAGCAGTTCTTC NA TRBV7-2 13 TRBJ2-1 few
CASSATGFNQPQHF TGTGCCAGCAGCGCAACAGGGTTCAACCAGCCCCAGCATTTT NA TRBV6-6 14 TRBJ1-5 NA
CSVVVGSGSKSYEQYF TGCAGCGTTGTCGTGGGTAGCGGGAGTAAGTCCTACGAGCAGTACTTC TRBD2 TRBV29-1 16 TRBJ2-7 once
CASSPARGGLEAFF TGTGCCAGCAGCCCAGCCCGGGGGGGCCTTGAAGCTTTCTTT NA TRBV6-6 14 TRBJ1-1 NA
CASSYSQGMNTEAFF TGTGCCAGCAGTTACTCCCAGGGGATGAACACTGAAGCTTTCTTT NA TRBV6-6 15 TRBJ1-1 few
CASRGSHTEAFF TGTGCCAGCCGTGGGAGTCACACTGAAGCTTTCTTT NA TRBV7-9 12 TRBJ1-1 NA
CSVVSQHYEQYF TGCAGCGTTGTCTCACAGCACTACGAGCAGTACTTC NA TRBV29-1 12 TRBJ2-7 NA
CASSSGGQFSEQYF TGTGCCAGTAGTAGTGGGGGACAGTTCTCCGAGCAGTACTTC TRBD1 TRBV19 14 TRBJ2-7 NA
CASSGLASTDTQYF TGCGCCAGCAGTGGTCTAGCGAGCACAGATACGCAGTATTTT NA TRBV10-1 14 TRBJ2-3 NA
CASRGGGNEFF TGTGCCAGCAGAGGGGGGGGGAACGAGTTCTTC NA TRBV6-5 11 TRBJ2-1 NA
CASSPQETSGITGELFF TGTGCCAGCTCACCACAGGAGACTAGCGGGATCACCGGGGAGCTGTTTTTT TRBD2 TRBV18 17 TRBJ2-2 NA
CASSYRQGLGEQYF TGTGCCAGCAGTTACCGACAGGGGTTGGGCGAGCAGTACTTC TRBD1 TRBV6-6 14 TRBJ2-7 NA
CASSPRTSGRDREQYF TGTGCCAGCAGCCCCCGGACTAGCGGGAGAGACCGAGAGCAGTACTTC TRBD2 TRBV4-2 16 TRBJ2-7 NA
CASSSPRVGTGGYGDTIYF TGTGCCAGCAGTTCTCCCCGAGTAGGGACAGGGGGTTACGGGGACACCATATATTTT TRBD1 TRBV28 19 TRBJ1-3 NA
CASSFMDSQNTEAFF TGTGCCAGCAGCTTTATGGACAGTCAGAACACTGAAGCTTTCTTT NA TRBV7-9 15 TRBJ1-1 NA
CASSVSGAYEQYF TGCGCCAGCAGTGTTTCTGGGGCCTACGAGCAGTACTTC NA TRBV10-1 13 TRBJ2-7 once
CASSGLRGANYGYTF TGTGCCAGTAGTGGACTCAGGGGGGCGAACTATGGCTACACCTTC TRBD1 TRBV19 15 TRBJ1-2 NA